These 3 T cell receptor beta chains came from one sample sequenced in a study of blood T cell repertoires in COVID-19. Clones were read by immunoSEQ multiplex PCR, and TCRdb kept only the in-frame ones, dropping some. The table includes about 140,000 clones, 80% detected once. Sequenced material: peripheral blood. The receptor set was obtained from a man between 65 and 79 years old who had recovered from COVID-19.

The chain combines TRBV11-2 with TRBJ2-7; D may be TRBD2 (5 bases). Germline CDR1 is SGHAT and CDR2 is FQNNGV. The CDR3 runs to 14 residues. Trimming removed 5 bases at V and 0 bases at J, with 11 bases between. CDR3 in DNA: TGTGCCAGCAGCCTGAGCGGTCTCTCCTACGAGCAGTACTTC. Translation: CASSLSGLSYEQYF.

J is TRBJ2-1 and V is TRBV19; TRBD1 is a possible D gene (6 bases). The CDR3 runs 12 residues. The ends were cut back, 4 bases at V and 6 bases at J, with 7 bases in the middle. The germline CDR1 and CDR2 sequences are LNHDA and SQIVND (reference sequence). CDR3 protein: CASSNRVNEQFF. In DNA, the CDR3 is TGTGCCAGTAGTAACAGGGTCAATGAGCAGTTCTTC.

The rearrangement uses TRBV7-9 and TRBJ2-1; D gene ambiguous. The CDR3 runs to 13 residues. The germline V gene encodes CDR1 SEHNR and CDR2 FQNEAQ (reference sequence). The germline V and J ends were trimmed by 5 bases and 4 bases, with 9 bases remaining between them. The CDR3 reads CASSQQEYNEQFF. For the CDR3, the DNA is TGTGCCAGCAGCCAGCAGGAATACAATGAGCAGTTCTTC.